This entry is about one T cell receptor beta chain. Its antigen is not known. These data originate in a study of OX40 agonist ivuxolimab in advanced cancers. Across the study: An agonistic anti-OX40 (CD134) antibody, ivuxolimab, was used to treat the patients. General observations from the study: More expanded clones were seen, on average, in CD8+ T cells than in CD4+. Also present in some nonresponders was a low level of normalized T-cell clonal expansion.

Germline V gene data show CDR1 as MDHEN and CDR2 as SYDVKM. Germline trimming cut 6 bases from V and 0 bases from J; bases unmatched to any gene: 8. The CDR3 totals 18 residues. Some clones are missing from TCRdb's copy, which holds only in-frame ones; the method was immunoSEQ multiplex PCR. The sample has around 60,000 clones, 75% to 85% seen once. Baseline, cycle 4 day 1, and cycle 7 day 1 were the blood sampling points. The chain links TRBV28 to TRBJ2-1; 13 positions agree with TRBD2. The material was CD4+ or CD8+ T cells sorted from blood, obtained in a trial of the OX40 agonist ivuxolimab. This TCR was sampled from an adult with an advanced solid tumor such as melanoma, head and neck, liver or kidney cancer. Here the CDR3 reads CASRTSGGSLSSYNEQFF. The CDR3 nucleotides read TGTGCCAGCAGGACTAGCGGGGGGTCCTTGAGCTCCTACAATGAGCAGTTCTTC.